This T cell receptor (beta chain) was retrieved from a study of T cells in Graves' hyperthyroidism and ophthalmopathy. In germline, CDR1 is MNHEY, CDR2 SVGEGT. The CDR3 totals 15 residues. For Graves' hyperthyroidism to be stable, ophthalmopathy could not progress within 18 months. TCR beta CDR3 regions were amplified from RNA transcripts. First-round RT-PCR targeting the TCR CDR3 was performed with the HTBI primer set. TCRdb reprocessed the multiplex PCR reads via MiXCR and lists one record per CDR3 protein. This table has a few hundred thousand distinct CDR3 sequences, roughly an eighth appearing once.

The clonotype originates from a woman between 18 and 29 years old with Graves' hyperthyroidism. Material for sequencing was blood. J is TRBJ2-7 and V is TRBV6-2 or TRBV6-3; 9 bases line up with TRBD1. The DNA matches TRBJ2-1 better at its end, which makes the J call doubtful. CDR3 amino acids: CASSYTGGLSYEQFF. In nucleotides, the CDR3 is TGTGCCAGCAGTTATACAGGGGGCCTCTCCTACGAGCAGTTCTTC.